One and the same sample provided the 14 T cell receptor beta chains below, sequenced in a study of technical replicates of blood from a few donors. This table comes from immunoSEQ multiplex PCR, and its TCRdb copy is limited to in-frame clones, with some not included. The sample has about 76,000 clones, 90% to 95% seen once. Sequenced sample: T cells isolated from PBMCs. Source of these receptors: a human donor in good health.

The chain combines TRBV19 with TRBJ2-1, with 8 bases that match TRBD2. With V trimmed by 0 bases and J by 5 bases, 3 bases remained unmatched. This CDR3 contains 15 residues. Germline CDR1 is LNHDA and CDR2 is SQIVND (reference sequence). Written as DNA, the CDR3 is TGTGCCAGTAGTATAGAGCGGGAGGTGGACAATGAGCAGTTCTTC. Translating it yields CASSIEREVDNEQFF.

The rearrangement links TRBV9 to TRBJ2-3; a possible D gene is TRBD1 (7 bases). Germline CDR1 SGDLS, CDR2 YYNGEE. The CDR3 has 15 residues. The V gene lost 4 bases and the J gene lost 3 bases, with 15 bases spanning the gap. The CDR3 protein is CASSPYSGGTDTQYF. In DNA form, the CDR3 reads TGTGCCAGCAGCCCTTACTCAGGGGGGACAGATACGCAGTATTTT.

The chain links TRBV7-3 to TRBJ2-5, with 7 nucleotides matching TRBD2. With V trimmed by 1 base and J by 4 bases, 6 bases remained unmatched. Germline V gives CDR1 SGHTA, CDR2 FQGTGA. The CDR3 sequence is 15 residues long. CDR3 amino acids: CASSLKGGVGETQYF. CDR3 sequence (DNA): TGTGCCAGCAGCTTAAAGGGAGGGGTAGGAGAGACCCAGTACTTC.

The chain employs TRBV11-3 and TRBJ2-1; 12 bases map to TRBD2. The CDR3 covers 16 residues. CDR1 is SGHNT and CDR2 is YENEEA in the germline V gene. Germline trimming cut 5 bases from V and 6 bases from J; bases unmatched to any gene: 8. The CDR3 loop is CASSPETSGSRNEQFF. CDR3 in DNA: TGTGCCAGCAGCCCCGAGACTAGCGGGAGTCGCAATGAGCAGTTCTTC.

The chain combines TRBV5-4 with TRBJ1-1, with 8 bases that match TRBD1. This CDR3 contains 18 residues. Germline CDR1 and CDR2: SGHNT and YYREEE (reference sequence). After removal of 4 bases from V and 0 bases from J, the junction contained 14 bases not matched to a gene. CDR3 in amino acids: CASSDDDRGTYMNTEAFF. In DNA, the CDR3 is TGTGCCAGCAGCGACGACGACAGGGGAACTTACATGAACACTGAAGCTTTCTTT.

V is TRBV2 and J is TRBJ1-5; D is unclear. There are 12 residues in the CDR3. Germline CDR1 reads SNHLY; CDR2 reads FYNNEI. Trimming took 9 bases from V and 6 from J, leaving 12 bases between them. The DNA for the CDR3 is TGTGCCAGTCGGGAGTCGGGTCAGCCCCAGCATTTT. Translation gives CASRESGQPQHF.

J is TRBJ2-1 and V is TRBV5-1; tentative D call: TRBD1 (5 bases). CDR3 length: 16 residues. Germline V CDR1 and CDR2: SGHRS, YFSETQ. Trimming cost V 6 bases and J 0 bases, with 16 bases left between them. CDR3 region: CASNSGHGTSYNEQFF. The CDR3 DNA sequence: TGCGCCAGCAACTCAGGACACGGCACCTCCTACAATGAGCAGTTCTTC.

This chain joins TRBV6-1 and TRBJ2-5, with 7 bases matching TRBD1. The J segment lost 5 bases and the V segment lost 2 bases, leaving 5 bases of the junction unmatched. The CDR3 extends over 14 amino acids. Germline assignment: CDR1 MNHNS and CDR2 SASEGT. The CDR3 sequence is CASSEWQGVETQYF. The CDR3 region has the DNA TGTGCCAGCAGTGAATGGCAGGGGGTGGAGACCCAGTACTTC.

This clone occurred once. The CDR3 DNA reads as TGCGCCAGCAGCTTGTACCCTTCGACTCCTGGCACAGATACGCAGTATTTT. This encodes CASSLYPSTPGTDTQYF. The chain joins TRBV5-1 to TRBJ2-3; D gene unclear. V shed 1 base and J shed 1 base, with 16 bases lying between them. This CDR3 spans 17 amino acids. CDR1 and CDR2 (germline): SGHRS, YFSETQ. Variable domain in full (rest from reference TRBV5-1 and TRBJ2-3): KAGVTQTPRYLIKTRGQQVTLSCSPISGHRSVSWYQQTPGQGLQFLFEYFSETQRNKGNFPGRFSGRQFSNSRSEMNVSTLELGDSALYLCASSLYPSTPGTDTQYFGPGTRLTVL.

This clone has a single count. The chain uses TRBV19 and TRBJ2-7; 8 nucleotides agree with TRBD2. From germline, CDR1 is LNHDA and CDR2 SQIVND (reference sequence). The CDR3 runs to 15 residues. The trim removed 5 bases at V and 3 bases at J, leaving 9 bases unmatched. The DNA of the CDR3 is TGTGCCAGTAGTTGGGGCAGCGGGAGTTTCTACGAGCAGTACTTC. This codes for CASSWGSGSFYEQYF.

The chain recombines TRBV5-1 with TRBJ2-5; 8 positions match TRBD1. V was pared by 0 bases and J by 2 bases, with 0 bases of the junction left unmatched. The CDR3 contains 14 residues. Germline assignment: CDR1 SGHRS and CDR2 YFSETQ. The CDR3 here is CASSLGTGQETQYF. The CDR3 nucleotides are TGCGCCAGCAGCTTGGGGACAGGGCAAGAGACCCAGTACTTC.

This clone has just one count. The chain combines TRBV11-2 with TRBJ2-1, with D perhaps matching TRBD1 (5 bases). Trimming took off 5 bases at V and 8 bases at J, with 13 bases between the two ends. This CDR3 spans 13 amino acids. Germline assignment: CDR1 SGHAT and CDR2 FQNNGV. This CDR3 reads CASSPGPIYEQFF. The CDR3 bases are TGTGCCAGCAGCCCAGGGCCGATATATGAGCAGTTCTTC.

The rearrangement uses TRBV27 and TRBJ2-1, with 7 bases that match TRBD2. Germline V gene data show CDR1 as MNHEY and CDR2 as SMNVEV (reference sequence). Trimming took 4 bases from V and 9 from J; bases not matched to a gene: 15. The CDR3 is 16 residues long. The chain's CDR3 is CASSWSSGEGYLEQFF. CDR3 in DNA: TGTGCCAGCAGTTGGTCTAGCGGCGAGGGATATCTTGAGCAGTTCTTC.

The CDR3 sequence: CASSGHRADEQYF. Here the CDR3 DNA reads TGTGCCAGCAGCGGTCACAGGGCAGACGAGCAGTACTTC. The rearrangement joins TRBV9 to TRBJ2-7, with a tentative D call TRBD1 (6 bases). V gave up 3 bases and J gave up 5 bases, with 12 bases separating them. From germline, CDR1 is SGDLS and CDR2 YYNGEE. This CDR3 region has 13 residues. Complete variable domain (other parts from reference TRBV9 and TRBJ2-7): DSGVTQTPKHLITATGQRVTLRCSPRSGDLSVYWYQQSLDQGLQFLIQYYNGEERAKGNILERFSAQQFPDLHSELNLSSLELGDSALYFCASSGHRADEQYFGPGTRLTVT.